This entry lists 25 T cell receptor beta chains sequenced from one sample in a study of cytotoxic CD8 clonotypes in ibrutinib-treated CLL. Here immunoSEQ multiplex PCR was the method, and the copy in TCRdb shows in-frame clones only, minus some. The data show 100,000 to 150,000 clones, with approximately 85% seen just once and roughly 2% held by the top ten. The source was PBMCs, collected after 24 months of ibrutinib treatment. Source of these receptors: a human donor with chronic lymphocytic leukemia.

The chain couples TRBV7-2 to TRBJ2-7; D ambiguous. The V end lost 3 bases, the J end lost 0 bases, and 3 bases lay between the germline ends. The CDR3 runs 12 residues. Germline V gives CDR1 SGHTA, CDR2 FQGNSA. This CDR3 is CASSFSSYEQYF. Here the CDR3 DNA reads TGTGCCAGCAGCTTTAGCTCCTACGAGCAGTACTTC.

This clone showed up just a few times. The chain couples TRBV10-3 to TRBJ1-2; D is uncertain. The CDR3 is 15 residues long. Between the trimmed V and J ends, which lost 0 bases and 2 bases, there was a span of 10 bases. Germline V gene data show CDR1 as ENHRY and CDR2 as SYGVKD. The CDR3 here is CAISESDAGNYGYTF. The CDR3 DNA is TGTGCCATCAGTGAGTCCGACGCGGGGAACTATGGCTACACCTTC.

This sequence joins TRBV19 and TRBJ1-2, with D perhaps matching TRBD1 (6 bases). V was cut by 5 bases and J by 0 bases, with 13 bases left in between. CDR3 length: 15 amino acids. Germline CDR1 LNHDA, CDR2 SQIVND (reference sequence). The CDR3 sequence is CASSPRWTANYGYTF. CDR3 DNA sequence: TGTGCCAGTAGTCCTAGATGGACAGCTAACTATGGCTACACCTTC.

This chain links TRBV28 with TRBJ2-7, with 10 bases fitting TRBD2. Germline CDR1 MDHEN, CDR2 SYDVKM. Germline trimming cut 5 bases from V and 1 base from J; bases unmatched to any gene: 5. The CDR3 sequence is 15 residues long. The CDR3 nucleotides are TGTGCCAGCAGTCCCCTACTAGCGGGATCCTACGAGCAGTACTTC. Encoded protein: CASSPLLAGSYEQYF.

The V call is TRBV5-6, the J call TRBJ2-7; D is possibly TRBD1 (5 bases). V was trimmed by 0 bases and J by 2 bases, leaving 18 bases between them. CDR3 length equals 17 residues. Germline lookup yields CDR1 SGHDT and CDR2 YYEEEE. Written as DNA, the CDR3 is TGTGCCAGCAGCTTGGGGGGCTACACCATTCCAGCCTACGAGCAGTACTTC. Protein: CASSLGGYTIPAYEQYF.

The V call is TRBV7-9, the J call TRBJ2-7; 8 nucleotides match TRBD2. The V gene's germline CDR1 is SEHNR and CDR2 FQNEAQ (reference sequence). The CDR3 contains 13 residues. The ends lost 4 bases at V and 4 bases at J; junction bases unmatched: 3. The CDR3 nucleotides are TGTGCCAGCAGCTCGGGACTAGTTTACGAGCAGTACTTC. It encodes CASSSGLVYEQYF.

The rearrangement joins TRBV28 to TRBJ2-2; 12 bases fit TRBD2. CDR1 and CDR2 from the germline V gene are MDHEN and SYDVKM. V dropped 7 bases and J dropped 3; count of bases not matched to a gene: 6. This CDR3 spans 16 amino acids. In DNA form, the CDR3 reads TGTGCCAGCATAACTAGCGGGAGGAGAGACACCGGGGAGCTGTTTTTT. Its protein product is CASITSGRRDTGELFF.

The rearrangement joins TRBV14 to TRBJ2-2, with 7 nucleotides matching TRBD1. The length of the CDR3 is 16 residues. Germline V lookup: CDR1 SGHDN, CDR2 FVKESK. The J segment lost 0 bases and the V segment lost 4 bases, leaving 5 bases of the junction unmatched. CDR3 in amino acids: CASSLRQGSNTGELFF. The CDR3 nucleotides are TGTGCCAGCAGCCTCCGACAGGGATCGAACACCGGGGAGCTGTTTTTT.

The chain joins TRBV7-2 to TRBJ1-5, with 9 bases that match TRBD1. The CDR3 is made up of 15 amino acids. With V trimmed by 5 bases and J by 2 bases, 4 bases remained unmatched. Germline V gene data show CDR1 as SGHTA and CDR2 as FQGNSA. The CDR3 region is CASSLRDRGNQPQHF. The CDR3 coding sequence is TGTGCCAGCAGCCTCCGGGACAGGGGCAATCAGCCCCAGCATTTT.

The V and J genes are TRBV19 and TRBJ2-3; D might be TRBD2 (7 bases). In germline, CDR1 is LNHDA, CDR2 SQIVND (reference sequence). There are 16 residues in the CDR3. Trimming removed 7 bases at V and 5 bases at J, with 22 bases between. CDR3 residues: CASTPGRGARGDTQYF. CDR3 DNA: TGTGCCAGTACCCCAGGTCGGGGGGCGCGAGGAGATACGCAGTATTTT.

This clone was counted once. This chain uses TRBV6-5 with TRBJ1-4; TRBD1 agrees at 9 bases. The CDR3 is 14 amino acids. Germline-derived CDR1 and CDR2 are MNHEY and SVGAGI. V lost 6 bases to trimming and J lost 7 bases; unmatched junction nucleotides: 6. DNA for the CDR3: TGTGCCAGCAGGCCACAGGGGGCGGGTGAAAAACTGTTTTTT. It specifies CASRPQGAGEKLFF.

This rearrangement joins TRBV5-5 to TRBJ1-3, with D possibly being TRBD1 (6 bases). Germline assignment: CDR1 SGHKS and CDR2 YYEKEE (reference sequence). The CDR3 sequence is 14 residues long. V gave up 7 bases and J gave up 4 bases, with 15 bases separating them. CDR3 sequence reads: CASSGGQLGNTIYF. The CDR3 coding sequence is TGTGCCAGCTCCGGGGGCCAGCTGGGAAACACCATATATTTT.

The chain recombines TRBV7-9 with TRBJ2-7; D is possibly TRBD1 or TRBD2 (6 bases each). Germline V gene sequence: CDR1 SEHNR, CDR2 FQNEAQ (reference sequence). V lost 3 bases, J lost 5 bases, and 11 bases lay in between. The CDR3 has 13 residues. The CDR3 protein is CASSFRGAHEQYF. The CDR3, as DNA: TGTGCCAGCAGCTTTAGGGGGGCCCACGAGCAGTACTTC.

This clone has a single count. The V call is TRBV9, the J call TRBJ2-1; TRBD2 aligns across 8 bases. This CDR3 is 16 amino acids long. V lost 0 bases to trimming and J lost 3 bases; unmatched junction nucleotides: 5. Germline lookup yields CDR1 SGDLS and CDR2 YYNGEE. This chain's CDR3 is CASSVGLAGNYNEQFF. DNA for the CDR3: TGTGCCAGCAGCGTAGGCTTAGCGGGGAACTACAATGAGCAGTTCTTC.

The table lists this clone with a few counts. The CDR3 sequence is CASRLATWGGQETQYF. CDR3 DNA: TGTGCAAGTCGCCTCGCGACCTGGGGGGGGCAAGAGACCCAGTACTTC. The V gene is TRBV12-2, the J gene TRBJ2-5; the table calls TRBD2, which could not be checked here. TRBV12-2 is a documented pseudogene. This CDR3 contains 16 residues.

The rearrangement uses TRBV7-8 and TRBJ1-6, with D perhaps matching TRBD1 (5 bases). The CDR3 is 14 amino acids. V was pared by 1 base and J by 7 bases, with 8 bases between. Germline CDR1 reads SGHVS; CDR2 reads FQNEAQ. Here the CDR3 reads CASSLVGGNSPLHF. CDR3 bases: TGTGCCAGCAGCTTAGTGGGGGGAAATTCACCCCTCCACTTT.

The table lists this clone with a few counts. This chain connects TRBV9 to TRBJ2-7; D gene unclear. This CDR3 has 14 amino acids. The germline V and J ends were trimmed by 0 bases and 7 bases, with 14 bases remaining between them. CDR1 and CDR2 from the germline V gene are SGDLS and YYNGEE. Here the CDR3 reads CASSVAGSLGEQYF. The CDR3 region has the DNA TGTGCCAGCAGCGTAGCCGGCTCGTTGGGGGAGCAGTACTTC. The full variable domain, in which reference TRBV9 and TRBJ2-7 provide the parts outside the CDR3, is DSGVTQTPKHLITATGQRVTLRCSPRSGDLSVYWYQQSLDQGLQFLIQYYNGEERAKGNILERFSAQQFPDLHSELNLSSLELGDSALYFCASSVAGSLGEQYFGPGTRLTVT.

V and J are TRBV7-2 and TRBJ2-4; 11 bases match TRBD2. Trimming removed 5 bases from V and 4 bases from J; junction bases left unmatched: 4. The CDR3 is made up of 15 amino acids. The germline CDR1 and CDR2 sequences are SGHTA and FQGNSA. CDR3 protein: CASSERLAGKNIQYF. CDR3 nucleotide sequence: TGTGCCAGCAGCGAAAGACTAGCGGGGAAAAACATTCAGTACTTC. Full variable domain (outside the CDR3, taken from reference TRBV7-2 and TRBJ2-4): GAGVSQSPSNKVTEKGKDVELRCDPISGHTALYWYRQSLGQGLEFLIYFQGNSAPDKSGLPSDRFSAERTGGSVSTLTIQRTQQEDSAVYLCASSERLAGKNIQYFGAGTRLSVL.

Here the CDR3 DNA reads TGTGCCAGCAGCTCCGGAGAGACCTGGATGGATACGCAGTATTTT. Amino acids: CASSSGETWMDTQYF. V and J are TRBV7-9 and TRBJ2-3; D call uncertain. The V gene's germline CDR1 is SEHNR and CDR2 FQNEAQ (reference sequence). The V end lost 4 bases, the J end lost 6 bases, and 17 bases lay between the germline ends. The CDR3 has 15 residues.

The genes are TRBV4-2 and TRBJ2-1; 8 positions match TRBD2. J lost 0 bases, V lost 3 bases, and 7 bases had no gene match. Germline CDR1 is LGHNA and CDR2 is YNFKEQ. The CDR3 extends over 17 amino acids. The CDR3 sequence: CASSQASGPGSYNEQFF. As DNA, the CDR3 is TGTGCCAGCAGCCAGGCTAGCGGGCCTGGCTCCTACAATGAGCAGTTCTTC.

This chain connects TRBV7-2 to TRBJ2-2, with D possibly being TRBD2 (6 bases). The germline V gene has CDR1 SGHTA and CDR2 FQGNSA. Trimming shortened V by 4 bases and J by 6 bases, and 24 bases separated the two germline ends. CDR3 length equals 18 residues. This chain's CDR3 is CASSSGLQSYLRAGELFF. CDR3 nucleotides: TGTGCCAGCAGCTCGGGACTCCAAAGTTATCTTCGCGCCGGGGAGCTGTTTTTT.

This clone was counted a few times. This chain joins TRBV19 and TRBJ1-3; 7 bases align to TRBD1. After removal of 3 bases from V and 2 bases from J, the junction contained 13 bases not matched to a gene. The CDR3 has 18 residues. Germline values: CDR1 LNHDA, CDR2 SQIVND (reference sequence). The CDR3 bases are TGTGCCAGTAGTATCGTCCAGGGGGGAGCTACAACTGGAAACACCATATATTTT. This encodes CASSIVQGGATTGNTIYF.

This clone was counted a single time. V gene TRBV6-5 combines with J gene TRBJ2-7; either TRBD1 or TRBD2 may fit D (5 bases each). The CDR3 is 13 amino acids. The V and J ends lost 0 bases and 4 bases respectively, with 7 bases between them. Germline V gene lookup returns CDR1 MNHEY and CDR2 SVGAGI. DNA of the CDR3: TGTGCCAGCAGTTACTCGTGGGGGTACGAGCAGTACTTC. Its protein product is CASSYSWGYEQYF.

The genes are TRBV7-6 and TRBJ1-3; weak D call: TRBD1 (5 bases). The CDR3 has 16 amino acids. Trimming took off 5 bases at V and 0 bases at J, with 14 bases between the two ends. CDR1 is SGHVS, CDR2 FNYEAQ, per germline. CDR3 sequence (DNA): TGTGCCAGCAGCCAACGACCTGACAGCTCTGGAAACACCATATATTTT. Its translation is CASSQRPDSSGNTIYF. The full variable domain, in which reference TRBV7-6 and TRBJ1-3 provide the parts outside the CDR3, is GAGVSQSPRYKVTKRGQDVALRCDPISGHVSLYWYRQALGQGPEFLTYFNYEAQQDKSGLPNDRFSAERPEGSISTLTIQRTEQRDSAMYRCASSQRPDSSGNTIYFGEGSWLTVV.

The rearrangement uses TRBV28 and TRBJ1-5; TRBD1 aligns across 8 bases. CDR3 size: 14 residues. Germline V lookup: CDR1 MDHEN, CDR2 SYDVKM. V shed 8 bases, J shed 4 bases, and the junction held 7 bases outside the gene matches. CDR3 residues: CASQGAMRNQPQHF. The CDR3 DNA reads TGTGCCAGCCAGGGGGCAATGAGGAATCAGCCCCAGCATTTT.